This T cell receptor (beta chain) was found in a study of T cells in Graves' hyperthyroidism and ophthalmopathy. RNA transcripts served as the template for amplifying TCR beta CDR3 regions. An initial round of RT-PCR targeting the TCR CDR3 relied on the HTBI primer set. TCRdb analysed the multiplex PCR reads with MiXCR anew, one entry per CDR3 protein. Of about 690,000 distinct CDR3 sequences in the sample, 17% were seen once. CDR1 DFQATT and CDR2 SNEGSKA come from the germline V gene (reference sequence). Unmatched junction bases numbered 7, after V lost 1 base and J lost 1 base. The CDR3 extends over 17 amino acids.

The sequencing sample was made of blood. J is TRBJ2-4 and V is TRBV20-1, with 10 bases matching TRBD2. This TCR came from a man aged 50 or older with Graves' hyperthyroidism. The CDR3 region has the DNA TGCAGTGCTAGAGGCAAAGCGGGAGGGCCGGCCAAAAACATTCAGTACTTC. It yields the protein CSARGKAGGPAKNIQYF.